A selection of T cell receptor beta chains follows, all from one sample in a study of breast tumors, draining lymph nodes, adjacent tissues. TCRdb analysed the multiplex PCR reads with MiXCR anew, one entry per CDR3 protein. The sample shows around 230,000 distinct CDR3 sequences, less than 40% of them seen only once. The sequenced sample consisted of axillary lymph node tissue. The receptors shown here come from a female donor with breast cancer. Some clones in this sample may be carry-over from other donors' samples. Each CDR3 is given with its conserved first and last residue. D genes are given only for firm matches. Size tells how often a clone was seen (once, few, many) or the class of an expanded clone, and some rows leave it out.

V gene	clone size	D gene	J gene	CDR3 DNA	CDR3 protein
TRBV5-1	many	NA	TRBJ1-4	TGCGCCAGCAGCTTGGTTGGGCGGGCTGGGGAAAAACTGTTTTTT	CASSLVGRAGEKLFF
TRBV19	many	TRBD2	TRBJ2-5	TGTGCCAGTCATCGGGCGGGAGCGGAGACCCAGTACTTC	CASHRAGAETQYF
TRBV5-1	many	NA	TRBJ1-1	TGCGCCAGCAGCAAAATGGGCGGGAACACTGAAGCTTTCTTT	CASSKMGGNTEAFF
TRBV6-2/TRBV6-3	NA	NA	TRBJ2-7	TGTGCCAGCGAAGCAGGGTTAAGCTACGGGCAGTACTTC	CASEAGLSYGQYF
TRBV24-1	many	NA	TRBJ2-5	TGTGCCACCAGTCCCAGAGACCAAGAGACCCAGTACTTC	CATSPRDQETQYF
TRBV4-1	once	NA	TRBJ1-4	TGCGCCAGCAGCCAAGACAGGGTTTCCAGTAGGACTAATGAAAAACTGTTTTTT	CASSQDRVSSRTNEKLFF
TRBV6-6	many	TRBD1	TRBJ2-7	TGTGCCAGCAGTTACACGATGCCGGGACAGGTCTCCGAGCAGTACTTC	CASSYTMPGQVSEQYF
TRBV12-3/TRBV12-4	many	NA	TRBJ1-6	TGTGCCAGCACCCCCTCGAGCTCCTATAATTCACCCCTCCACTTT	CASTPSSSYNSPLHF
TRBV6-4	many	TRBD2	TRBJ2-1	TGTGCCAGCATGGGCGGGAGTAGCAATGAGCAGTTCTTC	CASMGGSSNEQFF
TRBV28	many	NA	TRBJ1-5	TGTGCCAGCAGCCTGCGGGGAAGCAATCAGCCCCAGCATTTT	CASSLRGSNQPQHF
TRBV3-1	NA	TRBD1	TRBJ1-2	TGTGCCAGCAGCCAATTCAAGGGGGCCGGTGGCTACACCTTC	CASSQFKGAGGYTF
TRBV5-1	many	TRBD2	TRBJ2-3	TGCGCCAGCAGCCTGGGACTAGCGGGAGGACGAGGCACAGATACGCAGTATTTT	CASSLGLAGGRGTDTQYF
TRBV6-5	few	NA	TRBJ2-2	TGTGCCAGCAGTTACCCCGGGGGTGTCGGGGAGCTGTTTTTT	CASSYPGGVGELFF
TRBV30	NA	TRBD1	TRBJ1-4	TGTGCCTGGAGTACAGGGGGTTTTTTTGAAAAACTGTTTTTT	CAWSTGGFFEKLFF
TRBV18	NA	TRBD1	TRBJ2-1	TGTGCCAGCTCACTGGACAGGGGGCAGGATGAGCAGTTCTTC	CASSLDRGQDEQFF
TRBV27	few	TRBD2	TRBJ2-1	TGTGCCAGCACTCTAGCGGGAGGTTACAATGAGCAGTTCTTC	CASTLAGGYNEQFF
TRBV15	many	TRBD1	TRBJ2-5	TGTGCCACCAGCAGGGGACAGGCGGAGACCCAGTACTTC	CATSRGQAETQYF
TRBV20-1	NA	TRBD1	TRBJ1-3	TGCAGTGCTAGTGCCGGGACAGGGGGAAACACCATATATTTT	CSASAGTGGNTIYF
TRBV3-1	few	TRBD2	TRBJ2-3	TGTGCCAGCAGCCATAGCGGGAGGCGTGGAGATACGCAGTATTTT	CASSHSGRRGDTQYF
TRBV7-8	many	NA	TRBJ1-5	TGTGCCAGCAGCTTAGATTCCCTCGAAGGCGGGGATCAGCCCCAGCATTTT	CASSLDSLEGGDQPQHF
TRBV15	once	TRBD1	TRBJ1-3	TGTGCCACCAGCAGAGGGGGACAGGAGGGAAAGACCATATATTTT	CATSRGGQEGKTIYF
TRBV11-3	many	NA	TRBJ1-2	TGTGCCAGCAGCGCCAGGAGTTCTAACTATGGCTACACCTTC	CASSARSSNYGYTF
TRBV6-5	many	TRBD1	TRBJ2-1	TGTGCCAGCAGCCCCAGGACAGGGATCTACAATGAGCAGTTCTTC	CASSPRTGIYNEQFF
TRBV20-1	many	NA	TRBJ1-3	TGCAGTGCAAGCCCATCTGGCGAACCCTCTGGAAACACCATATATTTT	CSASPSGEPSGNTIYF
TRBV5-6	once	TRBD1	TRBJ1-4	TGTGCCAGCAGCCCAGAGACAGGGGATGAAAAACTGTTTTTT	CASSPETGDEKLFF
TRBV3-1	NA	TRBD1	TRBJ1-1	TGTGCCAGCAGCCAGAGGACAGGACTAAACACTGAAGCTTTCTTT	CASSQRTGLNTEAFF
TRBV24-1	NA	TRBD1	TRBJ1-4	TGTGCCACCAGTGGCGGGACAGGAAGGAGAGAAAAACTGTTTTTT	CATSGGTGRREKLFF
TRBV5-1	NA	TRBD1	TRBJ1-6	TGCGCCAGCAGCTTGGTGGGACAGGGGAGGTCCTCACCCCTCCACTTT	CASSLVGQGRSSPLHF